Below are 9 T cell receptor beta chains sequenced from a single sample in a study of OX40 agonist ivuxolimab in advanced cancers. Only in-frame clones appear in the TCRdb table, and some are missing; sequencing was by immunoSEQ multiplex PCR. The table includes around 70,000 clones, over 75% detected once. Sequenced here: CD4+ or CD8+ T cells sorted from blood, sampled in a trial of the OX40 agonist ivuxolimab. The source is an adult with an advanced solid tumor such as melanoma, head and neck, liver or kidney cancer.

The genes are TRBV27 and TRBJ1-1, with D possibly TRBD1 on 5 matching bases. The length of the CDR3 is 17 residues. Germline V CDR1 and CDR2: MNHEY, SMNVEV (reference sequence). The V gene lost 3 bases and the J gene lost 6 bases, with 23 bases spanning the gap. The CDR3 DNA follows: TGTGCCAGCAGTTTCGCGCTGAGGGTGGGGCATAGCCCTGAAGCTTTCTTT. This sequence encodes CASSFALRVGHSPEAFF.

CDR3 sequence: CASSFSAGTYEQYF. The CDR3 nucleotides are TGTGCCAGCAGCTTTAGCGCAGGAACCTACGAGCAGTACTTC. The chain has TRBV11-2 and TRBJ2-7, with a weak D call TRBD2 (5 bases). Germline CDR1 reads SGHAT; CDR2 reads FQNNGV. V was trimmed by 3 bases and J by 2 bases, leaving 11 bases between them. The CDR3 runs 14 residues.

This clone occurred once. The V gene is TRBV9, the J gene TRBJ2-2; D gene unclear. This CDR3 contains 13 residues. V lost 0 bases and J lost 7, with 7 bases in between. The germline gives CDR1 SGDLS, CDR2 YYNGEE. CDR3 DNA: TGTGCCAGCAGCGTAGGGGATGTCGGGGAGCTGTTTTTT. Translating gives CASSVGDVGELFF.

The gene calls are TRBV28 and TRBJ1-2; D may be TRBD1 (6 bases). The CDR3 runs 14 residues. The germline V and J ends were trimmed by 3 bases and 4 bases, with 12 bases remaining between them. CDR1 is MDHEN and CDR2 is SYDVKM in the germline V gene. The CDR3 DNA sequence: TGTGCCAGCAGTTTCCAGGGGCCCCCCTATGGCTACACCTTC. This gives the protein CASSFQGPPYGYTF.

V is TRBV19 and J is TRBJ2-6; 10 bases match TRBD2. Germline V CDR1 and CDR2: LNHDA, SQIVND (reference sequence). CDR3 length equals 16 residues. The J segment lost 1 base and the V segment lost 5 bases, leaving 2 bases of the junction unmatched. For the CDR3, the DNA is TGTGCCAGTAGTCTAGCGGGAGTGTCTGGGGCCAACGTCCTGACTTTC. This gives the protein CASSLAGVSGANVLTF.

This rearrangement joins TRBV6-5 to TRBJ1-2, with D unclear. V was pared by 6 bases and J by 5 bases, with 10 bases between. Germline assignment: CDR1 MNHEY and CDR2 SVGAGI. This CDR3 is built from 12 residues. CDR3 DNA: TGTGCCAGCAGCACCCTGAAATATGGCTACACCTTC. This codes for CASSTLKYGYTF.

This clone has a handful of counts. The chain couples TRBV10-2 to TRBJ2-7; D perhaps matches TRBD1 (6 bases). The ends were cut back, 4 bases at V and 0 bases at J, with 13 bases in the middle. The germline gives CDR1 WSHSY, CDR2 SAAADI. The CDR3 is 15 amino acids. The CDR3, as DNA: TGCGCCAGCAGTGGCCGGGACATCGCCTCCTACGAGCAGTACTTC. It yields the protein CASSGRDIASYEQYF.

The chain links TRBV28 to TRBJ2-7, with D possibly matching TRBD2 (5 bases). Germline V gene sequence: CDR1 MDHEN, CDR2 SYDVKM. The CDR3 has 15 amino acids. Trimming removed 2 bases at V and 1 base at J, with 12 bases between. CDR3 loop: CASSLRGSTSYEQYF. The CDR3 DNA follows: TGTGCCAGCAGTTTACGCGGGTCGACATCCTACGAGCAGTACTTC.

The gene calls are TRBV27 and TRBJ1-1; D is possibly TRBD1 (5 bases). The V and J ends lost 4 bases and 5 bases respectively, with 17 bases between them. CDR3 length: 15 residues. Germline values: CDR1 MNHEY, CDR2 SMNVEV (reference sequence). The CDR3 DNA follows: TGTGCCAGCAGTTCGAAGTGGGGCATTCGGACTGAAGCTTTCTTT. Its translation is CASSSKWGIRTEAFF.